This T cell receptor (beta chain) was profiled in a study of immune reconstitution after stem cell transplant in scleroderma. TCRdb analysed the RT-PCR reads with MiXCR anew, one entry per CDR3 protein. This table has 1,500 to 2,000 distinct CDR3 sequences, less than 20% appearing once. The CDR3 consists of 17 residues. By sample fraction, this clonotype is medium-sized. The specimen was taken before or after autologous hematopoietic stem cell transplantation (not recorded which). This receptor was obtained from a female donor with systemic sclerosis. The rearrangement joins TRBV21-1 to TRBJ2-7; the table's D call TRBD2 went unverified against the DNA. TRBV21-1 is listed as a pseudogene. CDR3 DNA: TGTGCCAGCAGCAAACTTTATCTAGCGGGGGGACCCTACGAGCAGTACTTC. It yields the protein CASSKLYLAGGPYEQYF.